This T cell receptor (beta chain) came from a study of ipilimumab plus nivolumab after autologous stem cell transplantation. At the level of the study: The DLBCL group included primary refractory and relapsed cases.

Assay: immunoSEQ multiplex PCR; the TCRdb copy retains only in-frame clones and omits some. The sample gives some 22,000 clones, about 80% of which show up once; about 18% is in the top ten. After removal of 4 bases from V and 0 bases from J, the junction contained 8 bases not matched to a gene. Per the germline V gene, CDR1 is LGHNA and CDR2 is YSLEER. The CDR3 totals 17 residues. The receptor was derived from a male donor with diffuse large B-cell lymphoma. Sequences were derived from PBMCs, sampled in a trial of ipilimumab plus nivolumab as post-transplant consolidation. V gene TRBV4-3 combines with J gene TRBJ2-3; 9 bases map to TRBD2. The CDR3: CASSPLAGATSTDTQYF. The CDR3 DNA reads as TGCGCCAGCAGCCCCTTAGCGGGGGCTACTAGCACAGATACGCAGTATTTT.